These 2 T cell receptor beta chains were all obtained from the same sample, sequenced in a study of CD8+CD57+ T cells in acquired aplastic anemia. In patients chosen for sequencing, flow cytometry had shown CD8+CD57+ cell expansion. Genomic DNA was employed as the template in profiling TCR beta VDJ and CDR3. TCRdb analysed the reads with MiXCR anew, one entry per CDR3 protein. Among around 500,000 distinct CDR3 sequences, around 33% were seen once, and the ten largest hold around 0.82%. The sequencing input was sorted CD4+, CD8+, or CD8+CD57+ T cells (not recorded which) from PBMCs. These receptors were obtained from a human donor with aplastic anemia.

This clonotype occurred many times. This sequence joins TRBV10-3 and TRBJ2-6; D gene uncertain. V was shortened by 5 bases and J by 0 bases, with 2 bases between the two germline ends. Germline CDR1 and CDR2: ENHRY and SYGVKD. The CDR3 runs 13 residues. In nucleotides, the CDR3 is TGTGCCATCAGTTCCTCTGGGGCCAACGTCCTGACTTTC. It is translated as CAISSSGANVLTF.

The genes are TRBV25-1 and TRBJ1-2; TRBD1 matches 12 bases. CDR3 length: 14 residues. The J segment lost 7 bases and the V segment lost 11 bases, leaving 11 bases of the junction unmatched. CDR1 MGHDK and CDR2 SYGVNS come from the germline V gene. This CDR3 is CASTSGTGGLGYTF. In DNA, the CDR3 is TGTGCCTCCACCTCTGGGACAGGGGGCCTTGGCTACACCTTC.